These 21 T cell receptor beta chains were sequenced from one sample in a study of T cells after yellow fever vaccination. TCRdb re-called the 5' RACE reads with MiXCR, one entry per CDR3 protein. The sample holds tens of thousands of distinct CDR3 sequences, about 7.3% seen once. The sequences come from CD8+ T cells sorted from PBMCs, collected approximately 11 days after the first yellow fever vaccination. Receptors were obtained from a man aged 18-30 years who received the YFV17D yellow fever vaccine.

Points on this clonotype: A much larger clone differs by one base, so this may be a read error. The J gene is TRBJ1-2, the V gene TRBV29-1; no reliable D call. The CDR3 length is 11 residues. Germline V gives CDR1 SQVTM, CDR2 ANQGSEA. This chain's CDR3 is CSVESEYDYTF. The CDR3 DNA reads as TGCAGCGTTGAATCGGAGTATGACTACACCTTC.

This clonotype was recorded at least ten times. The chain carries TRBV30 and TRBJ2-1; possibly TRBD2 for D (5 bases). From germline, CDR1 is GTSNPN and CDR2 SVGIG (reference sequence). The CDR3 length is 13 residues. Between the trimmed V and J ends, which lost 6 bases and 8 bases, there was a span of 17 bases. CDR3 region: CACTPEGDDEQFF. CDR3 nucleotides: TGTGCCTGCACGCCTGAGGGAGACGATGAGCAGTTCTTC.

This clonotype was recorded many times. The chain has TRBV4-1 and TRBJ2-2, with D tentatively TRBD1 or TRBD2 (5 bases each). The CDR3 spans 13 residues. Germline V gene lookup returns CDR1 MGHRA and CDR2 YSYEKL. The germline V and J ends were trimmed by 0 bases and 9 bases, with 8 bases remaining between them. This chain's CDR3 is CASSQEGERELFF. The CDR3 DNA follows: TGCGCCAGCAGCCAAGAGGGGGAGCGGGAGCTGTTTTTT.

This clonotype was detected many times. J is TRBJ2-5 and V is TRBV25-1; D is unclear. V lost 0 bases and J lost 3, with 14 bases in between. Germline-derived CDR1 and CDR2 are MGHDK and SYGVNS. The CDR3 consists of 16 residues. The chain's CDR3 is CASSEYILAEEETQYF. The CDR3 DNA sequence: TGTGCCAGCAGTGAATATATTCTGGCGGAAGAAGAGACCCAGTACTTC.

The V and J genes are TRBV10-1 and TRBJ1-5; D unresolved. Germline assignment: CDR1 WNHNN and CDR2 SYGVQD (reference sequence). V lost 0 bases to trimming and J lost 0 bases, with 6 bases between them. This CDR3 contains 15 residues. The CDR3 coding sequence is TGCGCCAGCAGTGAGTCAGTCAGTAGCAATCAGCCCCAGCATTTT. Translated, it gives CASSESVSSNQPQHF.

J is TRBJ1-5 and V is TRBV30; TRBD1 matches 7 bases. This CDR3 region has 15 residues. CDR1 GTSNPN and CDR2 SVGIG come from the germline V gene (reference sequence). Trimming at V came to 2 bases and at J to 2 bases, leaving 6 bases not matched to a gene. The CDR3 nucleotides are TGTGCCTGGAGTTCCCCCGGGACAGGCAATCAGCCCCAGCATTTT. Amino acids: CAWSSPGTGNQPQHF.

On this clonotype itself: With a much larger clone just one base away, this may be a read error. CDR3 sequence reads: CASSFGSITEAFF. DNA for the CDR3: TGTGCCAGCAGCTTTGGCTCGATCACTGAAGCTTTCTTT. This chain links TRBV7-9 with TRBJ1-1; no reliable D call. V was trimmed by 3 bases and J by 4 bases, leaving 9 bases between them. The CDR3 covers 13 residues. Germline V gene data show CDR1 as SEHNR and CDR2 as FQNEAQ (reference sequence). Filled out from reference TRBV7-9 and TRBJ1-1, the complete variable domain reads DTGVSQNPRHKITKRGQNVTFRCDPISEHNRLYWYRQTLGQGPEFLTYFQNEAQLEKSRLLSDRFSAERPKGSFSTLEIQRTEQGDSAMYLCASSFGSITEAFFGQGTRLTVV.

This clonotype has ten or more counts. CDR3: CSVTRRYNEQFF. As DNA, the CDR3 is TGCAGCGTTACCAGGCGGTACAATGAGCAGTTCTTC. This sequence joins TRBV29-1 and TRBJ2-1; D remains ambiguous. Looked up from germline, CDR1 is SQVTM and CDR2 is ANQGSEA. V was clipped by 5 bases and J by 4 bases, with 9 bases between them. The CDR3 has 12 amino acids.

This clonotype occurred a few times. The chain couples TRBV12-3 or TRBV12-4 to TRBJ2-1; a possible D gene is TRBD2 (6 bases). The germline V and J ends were trimmed by 6 bases and 7 bases, with 10 bases remaining between them. The CDR3 has 12 residues. The chain's CDR3 is CASRTGRNEQFF. The CDR3 DNA reads TGTGCCAGCAGAACCGGGAGAAATGAGCAGTTCTTC.

This clonotype occurred a few times. The rearrangement joins TRBV5-6 to TRBJ2-5; tentatively, D is TRBD1 or TRBD2 (5 bases each). CDR1 SGHDT and CDR2 YYEEEE come from the germline V gene. The CDR3 contains 13 residues. V lost 2 bases and J 5 bases, leaving 10 bases between the germline ends. CDR3 sequence reads: CASSFRETETQYF. Written as DNA, the CDR3 is TGTGCCAGCAGCTTCAGGGAGACGGAGACCCAGTACTTC.

The CDR3 nucleotides are TGTGCCAGCAGTAGCCCGACTCGACAGGTTAAGCCCGGGGAGCTGTTTTTT. Its translation: CASSSPTRQVKPGELFF. The gene calls are TRBV12-3 or TRBV12-4 and TRBJ2-2; D is possibly TRBD1 (6 bases). The CDR3 covers 17 residues. The V end was cut by 5 bases, the J end by 6 bases, with 22 bases between.

This clonotype was seen only a few times. The V and J genes are TRBV7-9 and TRBJ1-6; TRBD1 is a possible D gene (5 bases). The CDR3 contains 15 residues. Germline V lookup: CDR1 SEHNR, CDR2 FQNEAQ (reference sequence). Trimming took 5 bases from V and 3 from J, leaving 11 bases between them. The CDR3 DNA sequence: TGTGCCAGCAGCCGCGGGGGGGTCTATAATTCACCCCTCCACTTT. It translates to CASSRGGVYNSPLHF.

This clonotype was found many times. J is TRBJ1-2 and V is TRBV4-1; D possibly corresponds to TRBD1 (5 bases). The germline V gene encodes CDR1 MGHRA and CDR2 YSYEKL. The CDR3 consists of 16 residues. The V and J ends lost 3 bases and 1 base respectively, with 15 bases between them. The CDR3 nucleotides read TGCGCCAGCAGCCAGCACGCGGGAGGGGATAACTATGGCTACACCTTC. Translating gives CASSQHAGGDNYGYTF.

In its sample, this clonotype was seen a few times. This CDR3 is CASSLGQGTGDQPQHF. DNA for the CDR3: TGTGCCAGCAGCTTAGGTCAAGGGACAGGGGATCAGCCCCAGCATTTT. The chain couples TRBV11-2 to TRBJ1-5, with 10 bases fitting TRBD1. The CDR3 contains 16 residues. V trimming: 1 base; J trimming: 5 bases; junction bases outside the gene matches: 5. Looked up from germline, CDR1 is SGHAT and CDR2 is FQNNGV.

V usage is TRBV11-2 and J usage is TRBJ2-3, with 10 nucleotides matching TRBD2. The V segment lost 1 base and the J segment 6 bases; nucleotides outside the gene matches: 10. CDR1 is SGHAT and CDR2 is FQNNGV in the germline V gene. The CDR3 length is 17 residues. CDR3 protein: CASSLGVASGGPDTQYF. CDR3 in DNA: TGTGCCAGCAGCTTAGGCGTAGCTAGCGGGGGACCCGATACGCAGTATTTT.

Many counts were recorded for this clonotype. The J gene is TRBJ2-7, the V gene TRBV29-1, with 7 bases matching TRBD2. The CDR3 runs 12 residues. Germline V gene sequence: CDR1 SQVTM, CDR2 ANQGSEA. V lost 4 bases to trimming and J lost 4 bases; unmatched junction nucleotides: 4. CDR3 loop: CSVGFGGYEQYF. The DNA of the CDR3 is TGCAGCGTTGGTTTCGGGGGGTACGAGCAGTACTTC.

This clonotype was picked up a small number of times. The rearrangement joins TRBV27 to TRBJ2-1; D is unresolved. This CDR3 contains 14 residues. V lost 4 bases and J 4 bases, leaving 11 bases between the germline ends. Germline CDR1 reads MNHEY; CDR2 reads SMNVEV (reference sequence). The CDR3 here is CASSSKSTYNEQFF. In DNA, the CDR3 is TGTGCCAGCAGTTCAAAATCCACGTACAATGAGCAGTTCTTC.

This clonotype was counted only a few times. The CDR3 spells CASSYENQGTDTQYF. DNA for the CDR3: TGTGCCAGCAGTTACGAAAACCAGGGCACAGATACGCAGTATTTT. V gene TRBV27 combines with J gene TRBJ2-3, with unresolved D. CDR3 length: 15 residues. Looked up from germline, CDR1 is MNHEY and CDR2 is SMNVEV (reference sequence). Trimming removed 4 bases at V and 1 base at J, with 12 bases between.

This clonotype was counted at least ten times. V usage is TRBV27 and J usage is TRBJ2-5; TRBD1 aligns across 9 bases. Germline assignment: CDR1 MNHEY and CDR2 SMNVEV (reference sequence). Unmatched junction bases numbered 4, after V lost 6 bases and J lost 5 bases. The CDR3 length is 13 residues. This chain's CDR3 is CASSPDRGETQYF. CDR3 DNA sequence: TGTGCCAGCAGCCCGGACAGGGGTGAGACCCAGTACTTC.

This clonotype was seen many times. The rearrangement joins TRBV11-2 to TRBJ2-2, with D perhaps matching TRBD1 (5 bases). This CDR3 contains 18 residues. In germline, CDR1 is SGHAT, CDR2 FQNNGV. Trimming left V 2 bases short and J 1 base short, with 17 bases between. CDR3 DNA: TGTGCCAGCAGCTTATTCTACAGCTCAGGGCTGAACACCGGGGAGCTGTTTTTT. It yields the protein CASSLFYSSGLNTGELFF.

Many counts were recorded for this clonotype. The genes are TRBV4-3 and TRBJ2-4; a weak D match, TRBD1 (5 bases). The CDR3 totals 15 residues. CDR1 and CDR2 (germline): LGHNA, YSLEER. V lost 0 bases and J lost 7, with 13 bases in between. The CDR3 is CASSQDSGSGNIQYF. In DNA, the CDR3 is TGCGCCAGCAGCCAAGATTCAGGGTCCGGGAACATTCAGTACTTC.